What follows are 18 T cell receptor beta chains derived from one specimen sequenced in a study of cytomegalovirus exposure and HLA in healthy donors. TCRdb keeps only in-frame clones here, not all; method: immunoSEQ multiplex PCR. The sample lists about 180,000 clones; roughly 89% were seen once. Input material: PBMCs. These receptor sequences come from a woman aged 25-40 years in good health and CMV-seronegative.

The J gene is TRBJ1-2, the V gene TRBV19; 7 positions agree with TRBD1. Trimming took 3 bases from V and 0 from J; bases not matched to a gene: 7. The germline V gene has CDR1 LNHDA and CDR2 SQIVND (reference sequence). This CDR3 spans 16 amino acids. Written as DNA, the CDR3 is TGTGCCAGTAGTATTTTAGGGGGCCACACTAACTATGGCTACACCTTC. This encodes CASSILGGHTNYGYTF.

This clone was observed a single time. The rearrangement links TRBV27 to TRBJ2-7, with 7 bases matching TRBD1. This CDR3 contains 13 residues. Trimming cost V 4 bases and J 4 bases; bases outside gene matches: 4. Germline CDR1 is MNHEY and CDR2 is SMNVEV (reference sequence). The CDR3: CASSYAGGYEQYF. For the CDR3, the DNA is TGTGCCAGCAGTTATGCAGGGGGTTACGAGCAGTACTTC.

The V call is TRBV19, the J call TRBJ1-2; D may be TRBD1 (6 bases). The CDR3 has 15 amino acids. Germline V gene lookup returns CDR1 LNHDA and CDR2 SQIVND (reference sequence). Trimming removed 6 bases from V and 3 bases from J, with 17 bases in between. CDR3 coding DNA: TGTGCCAGTAGCAACCACAGGGAAGTGGACTATGGCTACACCTTC. This gives the protein CASSNHREVDYGYTF.

V usage is TRBV6-1 and J usage is TRBJ2-3; 14 bases line up with TRBD2. The CDR3 is 15 residues long. Germline V gene data show CDR1 as MNHNS and CDR2 as SASEGT. The V and J ends lost 4 bases and 14 bases, in that order; junction bases with no gene match: 11. CDR3 amino acids: CASSGGLAGGSVRYF. DNA for the CDR3: TGTGCCAGCAGTGGAGGACTAGCGGGGGGCTCAGTTCGGTATTTT.

This clone was observed a single time. The V and J genes are TRBV7-2 and TRBJ1-1; D possibly corresponds to TRBD1 (6 bases). The CDR3 covers 15 residues. From germline, CDR1 is SGHTA and CDR2 FQGNSA. Trimming left V 1 base short and J 3 bases short, with 12 bases between. CDR3 loop: CASSLDPGVHTEAFF. In DNA form, the CDR3 reads TGTGCCAGCAGCTTAGATCCAGGGGTTCACACTGAAGCTTTCTTT.

This chain uses TRBV2 with TRBJ2-7; no firm D call. The CDR3 covers 13 residues. In germline, CDR1 is SNHLY, CDR2 FYNNEI. Trimming pared 9 bases from V and 0 bases from J, leaving 12 bases between. The CDR3 DNA is TGTGCCAGAAGACACCCGAGCTCCTACGAGCAGTACTTC. Translated, it gives CARRHPSSYEQYF. Variable domain in full (rest from reference TRBV2 and TRBJ2-7): EPEVTQTPSHQVTQMGQEVILRCVPISNHLYFYWYRQILGQKVEFLVSFYNNEISEKSEIFDDQFSVERPDGSNFTLKIRSTKLEDSAMYFCARRHPSSYEQYFGPGTRLTVT.

The V call is TRBV29-1, the J call TRBJ2-1; D is perhaps TRBD1 (5 bases). Per the germline V gene, CDR1 is SQVTM and CDR2 is ANQGSEA. Between the trimmed V and J ends, which lost 2 bases and 0 bases, there was a span of 17 bases. The CDR3 has 17 amino acids. The CDR3 here is CSVENFPQGRSYNEQFF. CDR3 bases: TGCAGCGTTGAAAATTTTCCGCAGGGTCGCTCCTACAATGAGCAGTTCTTC.

The CDR3 DNA sequence: TGTGCCAGCTCACCAGGGTCAGGGGCCATATACGAGCAGTACTTC. Translation gives CASSPGSGAIYEQYF. J is TRBJ2-7 and V is TRBV18; TRBD1 is a possible D gene (6 bases). Per the germline V gene, CDR1 is KGHSH and CDR2 is LQKENI. V was clipped by 2 bases and J by 4 bases, with 15 bases between them. This CDR3 is 15 amino acids long.

This clone was counted a single time. The genes are TRBV30 and TRBJ1-3, with D tentatively TRBD1 (6 bases). V shed 1 base and J shed 0 bases, with 7 bases lying between them. The CDR3 contains 14 residues. In germline, CDR1 is GTSNPN, CDR2 SVGIG (reference sequence). This CDR3 is CAWSEGVSGNTIYF. CDR3 bases: TGTGCCTGGAGTGAGGGGGTCTCTGGAAACACCATATATTTT.

This clone was seen a single time. The chain carries TRBV19 and TRBJ1-1, with TRBD1 identical over 7 bases. Trimming took 3 bases from V and 0 from J; bases not matched to a gene: 4. Germline values: CDR1 LNHDA, CDR2 SQIVND (reference sequence). The CDR3 has 15 amino acids. This CDR3 reads CASSIVGTVNTEAFF. The CDR3 DNA reads as TGTGCCAGTAGTATTGTCGGGACAGTGAACACTGAAGCTTTCTTT. The full variable domain, in which reference TRBV19 and TRBJ1-1 provide the parts outside the CDR3, is DGGITQSPKYLFRKEGQNVTLSCEQNLNHDAMYWYRQDPGQGLRLIYYSQIVNDFQKGDIAEGYSVSREKKESFPLTVTSAQKNPTAFYLCASSIVGTVNTEAFFGQGTRLTVV.

This rearrangement joins TRBV7-9 to TRBJ2-2, with TRBD1 as a possible D gene (6 bases). CDR1 SEHNR and CDR2 FQNEAQ come from the germline V gene (reference sequence). Trimming removed 4 bases from V and 8 bases from J, with 14 bases in between. The CDR3 extends over 14 amino acids. CDR3 residues: CASSWYRERGELFF. The CDR3 DNA sequence: TGTGCCAGCAGCTGGTACAGGGAGCGGGGGGAGCTGTTTTTT.

The rearrangement uses TRBV6-1 and TRBJ1-2; 7 bases fit TRBD1. The germline CDR1 and CDR2 sequences are MNHNS and SASEGT. V lost 1 base to trimming and J lost 3 bases; unmatched junction nucleotides: 11. The CDR3 spans 17 residues. CDR3 region: CASSEVLVNRGYYGYTF. The CDR3 nucleotides read TGTGCCAGCAGTGAAGTCCTGGTCAACAGGGGATACTATGGCTACACCTTC.

The rearrangement joins TRBV7-8 to TRBJ1-2, with D possibly being TRBD1 (6 bases). The CDR3 covers 13 residues. Trimming left V 5 bases short and J 6 bases short, with 13 bases between. Germline V gene data show CDR1 as SGHVS and CDR2 as FQNEAQ. In DNA, the CDR3 is TGTGCCAGCAGCCGACGGGGGGCGGATGGCTACACCTTC. It is translated as CASSRRGADGYTF.

The V call is TRBV30, the J call TRBJ2-2; tentatively, D is TRBD1 (5 bases). This CDR3 is 16 amino acids long. Trimming took off 4 bases at V and 5 bases at J, with 20 bases between the two ends. The germline V gene encodes CDR1 GTSNPN and CDR2 SVGIG (reference sequence). The CDR3 coding sequence is TGTGCCTGGACTAGGACACCCTCTAGGGGAACCGGGGAGCTGTTTTTT. This encodes CAWTRTPSRGTGELFF.

V usage is TRBV7-9 and J usage is TRBJ1-2; 11 nucleotides match TRBD1. CDR3 size: 14 residues. Germline CDR1 and CDR2: SEHNR and FQNEAQ (reference sequence). The J segment lost 6 bases and the V segment lost 5 bases, leaving 5 bases of the junction unmatched. CDR3 DNA sequence: TGTGCCAGCAGCCCCCGGACAGGGGGCGATGGCTACACCTTC. It is translated as CASSPRTGGDGYTF.

This sequence joins TRBV27 and TRBJ2-1, with 7 positions matching TRBD2. V trimming: 8 bases; J trimming: 7 bases; junction bases outside the gene matches: 8. The CDR3 runs 13 residues. The germline V gene encodes CDR1 MNHEY and CDR2 SMNVEV (reference sequence). The CDR3 sequence: CASQRENVNEQFF. The CDR3 coding sequence is TGTGCCAGCCAGCGGGAAAACGTTAATGAGCAGTTCTTC.

This clone was detected many times. The genes are TRBV18 and TRBJ1-5; D is unresolved. Trimming removed 5 bases at V and 4 bases at J, with 9 bases between. From germline, CDR1 is KGHSH and CDR2 LQKENI. This CDR3 is 13 amino acids long. CDR3 loop: CASSLTENQPQHF. The CDR3 coding sequence is TGTGCCAGCTCATTAACAGAGAATCAGCCCCAGCATTTT.

The rearrangement uses TRBV19 and TRBJ1-2; no definite D call. V was pared by 3 bases and J by 0 bases, with 11 bases between. Germline V gene data show CDR1 as LNHDA and CDR2 as SQIVND (reference sequence). The CDR3 has 15 residues. The CDR3 loop reads CASSIGQTPNYGYTF. Written as DNA, the CDR3 is TGTGCCAGTAGTATTGGCCAGACTCCTAACTATGGCTACACCTTC.